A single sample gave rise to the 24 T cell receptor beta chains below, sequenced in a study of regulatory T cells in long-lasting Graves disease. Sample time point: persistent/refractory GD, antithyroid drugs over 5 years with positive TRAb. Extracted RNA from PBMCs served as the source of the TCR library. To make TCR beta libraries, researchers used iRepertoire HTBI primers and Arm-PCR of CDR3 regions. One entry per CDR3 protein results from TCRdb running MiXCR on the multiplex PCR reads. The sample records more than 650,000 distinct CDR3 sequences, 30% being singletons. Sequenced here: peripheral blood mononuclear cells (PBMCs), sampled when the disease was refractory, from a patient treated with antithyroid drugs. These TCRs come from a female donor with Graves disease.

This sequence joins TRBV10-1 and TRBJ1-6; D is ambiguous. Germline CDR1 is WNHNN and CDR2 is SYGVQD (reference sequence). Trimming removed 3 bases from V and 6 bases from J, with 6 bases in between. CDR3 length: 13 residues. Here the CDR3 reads CASSDSGNSPLHF. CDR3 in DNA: TGCGCCAGCAGTGACAGTGGTAATTCACCCCTCCACTTT.

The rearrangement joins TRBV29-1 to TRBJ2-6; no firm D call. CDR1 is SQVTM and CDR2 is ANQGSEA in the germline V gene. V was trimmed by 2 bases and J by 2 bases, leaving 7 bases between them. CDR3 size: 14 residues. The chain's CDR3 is CSVESQPGANVLTF. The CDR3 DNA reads TGCAGCGTTGAAAGCCAACCTGGGGCCAACGTCCTGACTTTC. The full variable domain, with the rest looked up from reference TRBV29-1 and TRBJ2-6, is SAVISQKPSRDICQRGTSLTIQCQVDSQVTMMFWYRQQPGQSLTLIATANQGSEATYESGFVIDKFPISRPNLTFSTLTVSNMSPEDSSIYLCSVESQPGANVLTFGAGSRLTVL.

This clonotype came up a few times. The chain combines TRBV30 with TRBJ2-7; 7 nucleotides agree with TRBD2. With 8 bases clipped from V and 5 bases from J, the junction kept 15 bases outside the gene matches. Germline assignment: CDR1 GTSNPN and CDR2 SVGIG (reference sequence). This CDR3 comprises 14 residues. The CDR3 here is CATTSQRDVDEQYF. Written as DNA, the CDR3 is TGTGCCACGACCTCCCAGCGGGATGTGGACGAGCAGTACTTC. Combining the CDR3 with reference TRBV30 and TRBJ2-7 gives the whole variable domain SQTIHQWPATLVQPVGSPLSLECTVEGTSNPNLYWYRQAAGRGLQLLFYSVGIGQISSEVPQNLSASRPQDRQFILSSKKLLLSDSGFYLCATTSQRDVDEQYFGPGTRLTVT.

CDR3 loop: CASSSGIYQETQYF. The CDR3 bases are TGTGCCAGCAGCTCGGGTATCTACCAAGAGACCCAGTACTTC. The genes are TRBV7-9 and TRBJ2-5; unclear D gene. Per germline, CDR1 SEHNR and CDR2 FQNEAQ (reference sequence). Between the trimmed V and J ends, which lost 4 bases and 0 bases, there was a span of 9 bases. This CDR3 is built from 14 residues.

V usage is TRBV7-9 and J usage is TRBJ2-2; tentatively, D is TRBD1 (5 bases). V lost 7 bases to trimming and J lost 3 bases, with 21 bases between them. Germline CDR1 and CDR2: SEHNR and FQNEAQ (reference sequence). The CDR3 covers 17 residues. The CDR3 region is CASTQIQGLGDTGELFF. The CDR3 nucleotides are TGTGCCAGCACCCAAATACAAGGTTTAGGGGACACCGGGGAGCTGTTTTTT.

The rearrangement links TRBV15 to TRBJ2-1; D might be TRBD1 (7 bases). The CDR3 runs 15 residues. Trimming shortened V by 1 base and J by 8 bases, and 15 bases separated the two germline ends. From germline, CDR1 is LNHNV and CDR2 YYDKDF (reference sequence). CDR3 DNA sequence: TGTGCCACCAGCAGAGTTGGAGGGGGCTGGGATGAGCAGTTCTTC. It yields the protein CATSRVGGGWDEQFF.

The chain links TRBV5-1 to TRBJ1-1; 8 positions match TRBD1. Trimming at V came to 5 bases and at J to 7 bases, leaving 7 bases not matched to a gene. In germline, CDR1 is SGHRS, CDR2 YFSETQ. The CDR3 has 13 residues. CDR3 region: CASSWGQDVEAFF. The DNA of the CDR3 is TGCGCCAGCAGTTGGGGACAGGACGTTGAAGCTTTCTTT.

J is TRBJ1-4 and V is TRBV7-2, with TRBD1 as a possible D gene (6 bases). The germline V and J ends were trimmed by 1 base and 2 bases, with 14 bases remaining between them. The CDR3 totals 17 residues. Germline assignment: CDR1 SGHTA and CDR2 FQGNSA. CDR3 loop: CASSLGWGRGTNEKLFF. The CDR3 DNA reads TGTGCCAGCAGCTTAGGATGGGGGCGCGGGACTAATGAAAAACTGTTTTTT.

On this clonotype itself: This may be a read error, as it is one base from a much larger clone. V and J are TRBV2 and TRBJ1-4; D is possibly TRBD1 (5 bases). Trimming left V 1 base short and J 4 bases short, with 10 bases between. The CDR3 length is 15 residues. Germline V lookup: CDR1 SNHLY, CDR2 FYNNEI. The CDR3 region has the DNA TGTGCCAGCAGTGAAGGAGGGACGAGTAATGAAAAACTGTTTTTT. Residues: CASSEGGTSNEKLFF.

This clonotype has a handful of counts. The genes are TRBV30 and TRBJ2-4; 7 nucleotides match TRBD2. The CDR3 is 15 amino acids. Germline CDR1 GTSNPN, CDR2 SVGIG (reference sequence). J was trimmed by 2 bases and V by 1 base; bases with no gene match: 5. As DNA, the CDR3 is TGTGCCTGGAGTGAGGTCGGGGGGACCAAAAACATTCAGTACTTC. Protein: CAWSEVGGTKNIQYF.

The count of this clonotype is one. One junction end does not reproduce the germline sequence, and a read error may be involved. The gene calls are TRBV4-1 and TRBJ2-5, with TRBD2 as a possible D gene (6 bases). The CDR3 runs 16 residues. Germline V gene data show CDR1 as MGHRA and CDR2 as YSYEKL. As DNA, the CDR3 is TGCGCCAGCGGCCAGAGCGCCTCAACTAGCAGGGAGACCCAGTACTTC. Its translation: CASGQSASTSRETQYF.

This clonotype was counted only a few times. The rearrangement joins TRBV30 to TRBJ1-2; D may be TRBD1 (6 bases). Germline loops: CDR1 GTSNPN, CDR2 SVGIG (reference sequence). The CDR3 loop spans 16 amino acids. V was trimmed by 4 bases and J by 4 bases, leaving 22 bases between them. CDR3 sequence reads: CAWTSSSGAKSYGYTF. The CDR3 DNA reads TGTGCCTGGACTTCAAGTTCGGGGGCAAAGAGCTATGGCTACACCTTC.

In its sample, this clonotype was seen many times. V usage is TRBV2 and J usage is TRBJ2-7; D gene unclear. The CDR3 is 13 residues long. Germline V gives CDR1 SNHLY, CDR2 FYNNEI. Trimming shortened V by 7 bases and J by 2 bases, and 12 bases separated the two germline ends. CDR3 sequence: CASKDIWTYEQYF. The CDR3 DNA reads TGTGCCAGCAAGGATATCTGGACCTACGAGCAGTACTTC.

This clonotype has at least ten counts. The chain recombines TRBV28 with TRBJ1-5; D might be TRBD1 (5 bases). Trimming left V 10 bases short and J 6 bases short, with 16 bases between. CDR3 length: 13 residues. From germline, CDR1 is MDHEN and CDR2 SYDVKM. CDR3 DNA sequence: TGTGCCACCTCAGGCAGGGTGCCTCAGCCCCAGCATTTT. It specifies CATSGRVPQPQHF.

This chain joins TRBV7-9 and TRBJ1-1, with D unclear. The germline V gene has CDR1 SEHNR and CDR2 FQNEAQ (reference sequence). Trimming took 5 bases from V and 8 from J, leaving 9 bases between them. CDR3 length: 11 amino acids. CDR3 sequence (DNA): TGTGCCAGCAGCACGGGATGGGAAGCTTTCTTT. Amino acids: CASSTGWEAFF.

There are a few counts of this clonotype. The CDR3 is CASTTGLGGGYTF. The CDR3 DNA is TGTGCCAGCACCACCGGACTGGGAGGTGGCTACACCTTC. The chain carries TRBV28 and TRBJ1-2; no definite D call. The CDR3 contains 13 residues. Deletions cut 7 bases from V and 7 bases from J, with 16 bases between. In germline, CDR1 is MDHEN, CDR2 SYDVKM.

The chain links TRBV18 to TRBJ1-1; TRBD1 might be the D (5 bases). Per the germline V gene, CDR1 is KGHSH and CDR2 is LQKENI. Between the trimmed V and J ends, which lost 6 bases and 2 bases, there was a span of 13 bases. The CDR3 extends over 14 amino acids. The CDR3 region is CASSAMGVNTEAFF. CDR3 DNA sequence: TGTGCCAGCTCGGCGATGGGGGTAAACACTGAAGCTTTCTTT.

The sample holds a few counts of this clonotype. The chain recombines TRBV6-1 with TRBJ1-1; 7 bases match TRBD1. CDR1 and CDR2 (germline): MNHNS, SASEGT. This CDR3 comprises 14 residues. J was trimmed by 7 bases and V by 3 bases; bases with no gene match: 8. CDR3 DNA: TGTGCCAGCAGTGAGACGGGACAGCCGTTTGAAGCTTTCTTT. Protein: CASSETGQPFEAFF.

CDR3 bases: TGTGCCAGCAGCTTGACAGGGGTCCCCTCTGGAAACACCATATATTTT. It encodes CASSLTGVPSGNTIYF. This chain connects TRBV5-6 to TRBJ1-3; 7 nucleotides agree with TRBD1. The CDR3 sequence is 16 residues long. V dropped 1 base and J dropped 0; count of bases not matched to a gene: 4. CDR1 and CDR2 from the germline V gene are SGHDT and YYEEEE. Based on the CDR3 plus reference TRBV5-6 and TRBJ1-3, the full variable domain is DAGVTQSPTHLIKTRGQQVTLRCSPKSGHDTVSWYQQALGQGPQFIFQYYEEEERQRGNFPDRFSGHQFPNYSSELNVNALLLGDSALYLCASSLTGVPSGNTIYFGEGSWLTVV.

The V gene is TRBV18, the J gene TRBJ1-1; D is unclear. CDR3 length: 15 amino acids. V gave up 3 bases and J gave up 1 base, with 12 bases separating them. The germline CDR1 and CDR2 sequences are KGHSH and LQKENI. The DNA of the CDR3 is TGTGCCAGCTCACCGGGAAGGGAGTGGAACACTGAAGCTTTCTTT. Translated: CASSPGREWNTEAFF. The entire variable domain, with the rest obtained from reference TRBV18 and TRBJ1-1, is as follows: NAGVMQNPRHLVRRRGQEARLRCSPMKGHSHVYWYRQLPEEGLKFMVYLQKENIIDESGMPKERFSAEFPKEGPSILRIQQVVRGDSAAYFCASSPGREWNTEAFFGQGTRLTVV.

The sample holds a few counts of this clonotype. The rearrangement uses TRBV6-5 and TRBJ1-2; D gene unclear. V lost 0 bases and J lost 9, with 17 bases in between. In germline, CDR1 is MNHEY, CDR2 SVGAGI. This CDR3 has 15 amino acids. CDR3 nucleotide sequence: TGTGCCAGCAGTTACTCGAGTGCGAACCCGGGGAGCTACACCTTC. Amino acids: CASSYSSANPGSYTF.

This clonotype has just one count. The CDR3 is CASGLSGLYNEQFF. The CDR3 DNA sequence: TGCGCCAGCGGCTTGTCGGGACTCTACAATGAGCAGTTCTTC. The chain couples TRBV10-1 to TRBJ2-1, with D maybe TRBD2 (6 bases). Per the germline V gene, CDR1 is WNHNN and CDR2 is SYGVQD (reference sequence). The V end was cut by 8 bases, the J end by 3 bases, with 14 bases between. The CDR3 contains 14 residues.

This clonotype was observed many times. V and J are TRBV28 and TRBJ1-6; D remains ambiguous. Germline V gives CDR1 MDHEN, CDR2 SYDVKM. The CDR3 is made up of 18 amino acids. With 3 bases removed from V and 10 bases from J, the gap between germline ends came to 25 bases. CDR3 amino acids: CASSFKRFPWGSESPLHF. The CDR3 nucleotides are TGTGCCAGCAGTTTCAAACGATTCCCGTGGGGATCTGAGTCACCCCTCCACTTT.

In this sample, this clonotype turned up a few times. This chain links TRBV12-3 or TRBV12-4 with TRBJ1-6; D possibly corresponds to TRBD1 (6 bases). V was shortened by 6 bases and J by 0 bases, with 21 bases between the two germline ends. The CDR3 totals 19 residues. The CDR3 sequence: CASSSTEPPQGSYNSPLHF. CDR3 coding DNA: TGTGCCAGCAGCTCCACCGAACCCCCACAGGGCTCCTATAATTCACCCCTCCACTTT.